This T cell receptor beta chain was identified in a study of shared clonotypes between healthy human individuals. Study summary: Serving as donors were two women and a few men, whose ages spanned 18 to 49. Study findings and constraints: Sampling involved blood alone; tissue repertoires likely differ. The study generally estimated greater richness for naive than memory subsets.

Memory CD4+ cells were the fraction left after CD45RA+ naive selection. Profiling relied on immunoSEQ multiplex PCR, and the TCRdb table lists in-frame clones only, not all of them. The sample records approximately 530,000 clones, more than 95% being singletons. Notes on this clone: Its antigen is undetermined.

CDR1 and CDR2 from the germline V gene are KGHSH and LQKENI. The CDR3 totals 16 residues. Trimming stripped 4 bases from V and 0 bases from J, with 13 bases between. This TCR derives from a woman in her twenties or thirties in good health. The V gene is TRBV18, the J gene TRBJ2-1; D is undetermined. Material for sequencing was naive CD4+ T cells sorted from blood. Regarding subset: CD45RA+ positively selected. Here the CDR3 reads CASSRHADPSYNEQFF. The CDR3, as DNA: TGTGCCAGCTCACGTCACGCGGATCCCTCCTACAATGAGCAGTTCTTC.